Following are 18 T cell receptor beta chains from one sample sequenced in a study of T cell repertoires in cytomegalovirus infection. TCRdb independently ran MiXCR on the reads; one entry per CDR3 protein. The profile covers some 680,000 distinct CDR3 sequences, with roughly 35% appearing a single time and 2.8% taken by the ten largest. Material for sequencing was PBMCs. Receptors originate from a human donor in good health (CMV status not recorded). Some clones in this sample may be carry-over from other donors' samples.

The chain uses TRBV6-6 and TRBJ2-6; D remains ambiguous. This CDR3 region has 17 residues. Trimming stripped 5 bases from V and 1 base from J, with 15 bases between. Germline loops: CDR1 MNHNY, CDR2 SVGAGI (reference sequence). Here the CDR3 reads CASSPSSGFSGANVLTF. The CDR3 nucleotides read TGTGCCAGCAGTCCATCCAGTGGTTTTTCTGGGGCCAACGTCCTGACTTTC.

The DNA of the CDR3 is TGTGCCAGCAGTGGTTTGGATACGCAGTATTTT. It yields the protein CASSGLDTQYF. V and J are TRBV28 and TRBJ2-3, with D uncertain. Germline assignment: CDR1 MDHEN and CDR2 SYDVKM. Trimming stripped 5 bases from V and 6 bases from J, with 6 bases between. This CDR3 spans 11 amino acids. Looking up the rest from reference TRBV28 and TRBJ2-3 gives the full variable domain: DVKVTQSSRYLVKRTGEKVFLECVQDMDHENMFWYRQDPGLGLRLIYFSYDVKMKEKGDIPEGYSVSREKKERFSLILESASTNQTSMYLCASSGLDTQYFGPGTRLTVL.

This clonotype was observed a few times. Germline is not matched at one junction end, which may reflect a read error. V usage is TRBV4-1 and J usage is TRBJ2-7; 7 positions match TRBD2. The CDR3 contains 15 residues. Germline values: CDR1 MGHRA, CDR2 YSYEKL. The CDR3 DNA follows: TGTGCCAGCAGCCAAGTCAGCGGGAAGTCTGGAGAGCAGTACTTC. It codes for CASSQVSGKSGEQYF.

The rearrangement uses TRBV28 and TRBJ2-7, with 7 nucleotides matching TRBD2. Germline V gene lookup returns CDR1 MDHEN and CDR2 SYDVKM. After removal of 10 bases from V and 0 bases from J, the junction contained 9 bases not matched to a gene. The CDR3 spans 14 residues. CDR3 DNA sequence: TGTGCCACCATACGGGCTAGCGGCTCCTACGAGCAGTACTTC. Its protein product is CATIRASGSYEQYF.

This chain connects TRBV7-9 to TRBJ2-1, with D tentatively TRBD1 or TRBD2 (5 bases each). This CDR3 spans 18 amino acids. V lost 3 bases, J lost 6 bases, and 24 bases lay in between. Germline CDR1 and CDR2: SEHNR and FQNEAQ (reference sequence). CDR3 sequence (DNA): TGTGCCAGCAGCTTGAATTACCAGTTCAGGGATCGGGGCAATGAGCAGTTCTTC. Translating gives CASSLNYQFRDRGNEQFF. Together with reference TRBV7-9 and TRBJ2-1, the CDR3 gives the full variable domain: DTGVSQNPRHKITKRGQNVTFRCDPISEHNRLYWYRQTLGQGPEFLTYFQNEAQLEKSRLLSDRFSAERPKGSFSTLEIQRTEQGDSAMYLCASSLNYQFRDRGNEQFFGPGTRLTVL.

This clonotype was found a few times. The DNA of the CDR3 is TGCGCCAGCAGCCAAGATTCACAGGGAGTTTCACCCCTCCACTTT. It yields the protein CASSQDSQGVSPLHF. The gene calls are TRBV4-1 and TRBJ1-6; TRBD1 might be the D (6 bases). The CDR3 contains 15 residues. The V end was cut by 0 bases, the J end by 9 bases, with 12 bases between. CDR1 is MGHRA, CDR2 YSYEKL, per germline.

A note on this clonotype: This may arise from a read error, as a much more abundant clone is one base away. The J gene is TRBJ2-7, the V gene TRBV7-8; D remains unclear. CDR1 is SGHVS and CDR2 is FQNEAQ in the germline V gene. The CDR3 is made up of 15 amino acids. The CDR3 DNA follows: TGTGCCGGCAGCACAAAAAACGGGTGGTACTACGAGCAGTACTTC. It yields the protein CAGSTKNGWYYEQYF.

The chain combines TRBV7-2 with TRBJ2-1; D ambiguous. The CDR3 runs to 16 residues. V lost 5 bases and J lost 5, with 19 bases in between. Germline CDR1 and CDR2: SGHTA and FQGNSA. The CDR3 protein is CASSPPPWTVDNEQFF. The CDR3, as DNA: TGTGCCAGCAGCCCCCCGCCGTGGACCGTTGACAATGAGCAGTTCTTC.

CDR3 coding DNA: TGCAGTGCTAGAGATAGTAGGCAGACAGCCTACGAGCAGTACTTC. Amino acids: CSARDSRQTAYEQYF. The rearrangement links TRBV20-1 to TRBJ2-7, with D perhaps TRBD1 (5 bases). The germline V gene has CDR1 DFQATT and CDR2 SNEGSKA (reference sequence). CDR3 size: 15 residues. V was shortened by 0 bases and J by 2 bases, with 14 bases between the two germline ends.

This clonotype was observed a few times. The V and J genes are TRBV10-3 and TRBJ1-6; D not resolved. V was pared by 8 bases and J by 0 bases, with 11 bases between. Germline assignment: CDR1 ENHRY and CDR2 SYGVKD. The CDR3 length is 15 residues. CDR3 amino acids: CAIGTQSSYNSPLHF. CDR3 bases: TGTGCCATCGGAACGCAGAGCTCCTATAATTCACCCCTCCACTTT.

This clonotype was detected many times. V is TRBV28 and J is TRBJ1-6; D not resolved. Germline CDR1 is MDHEN and CDR2 is SYDVKM. With 8 bases removed from V and 0 bases from J, the gap between germline ends came to 20 bases. CDR3 length: 18 amino acids. CDR3 in DNA: TGTGCCAGCCGAAACCGCGCCGGAAAGAGCTCCTATAATTCACCCCTCCACTTT. Residues: CASRNRAGKSSYNSPLHF.

Note on this clonotype: Compared with germline, one end of the junction differs, possibly owing to a read error. The chain employs TRBV28 and TRBJ1-6; 7 nucleotides agree with TRBD1. Germline V gene data show CDR1 as MDHEN and CDR2 as SYDVKM. There are 15 residues in the CDR3. This CDR3 reads CARRTSTGRNSPIHF. The CDR3 DNA reads as TGTGCCAGAAGGACATCGACAGGGAGGAATTCACCCATCCACTTT.

The chain has TRBV29-1 and TRBJ2-5, with 9 positions matching TRBD2. The CDR3 runs to 15 residues. In germline, CDR1 is SQVTM, CDR2 ANQGSEA. The V segment lost 3 bases and the J segment 0 bases; nucleotides outside the gene matches: 5. CDR3 sequence: CSVEMAGGYQETQYF. The CDR3 region has the DNA TGCAGCGTTGAGATGGCGGGGGGGTACCAAGAGACCCAGTACTTC.

The J gene is TRBJ2-5, the V gene TRBV12-3 or TRBV12-4, with a possible D match to TRBD1 (5 bases). The CDR3 is made up of 13 amino acids. The ends were cut back, 3 bases at V and 5 bases at J, with 10 bases in the middle. The CDR3 here is CASSFLPGETQYF. CDR3 nucleotides: TGTGCCAGCAGTTTTCTCCCAGGGGAGACCCAGTACTTC.

The chain carries TRBV18 and TRBJ1-1, with a weak D call TRBD1 (5 bases). The V and J ends lost 10 bases and 0 bases respectively, with 12 bases between them. The CDR3 length is 13 residues. Germline V gene data show CDR1 as KGHSH and CDR2 as LQKENI. The CDR3 DNA reads TGTGCCACCCGAGGGGCGGTGAACACTGAAGCTTTCTTT. It specifies CATRGAVNTEAFF.

This clonotype was seen more than once but under ten times. The chain links TRBV20-1 to TRBJ2-1; 7 bases align to TRBD2. There are 16 residues in the CDR3. Germline V CDR1 and CDR2: DFQATT, SNEGSKA (reference sequence). V was pared by 7 bases and J by 0 bases, with 12 bases of the junction left unmatched. CDR3 in amino acids: CSVVPSGRSSYNEQFF. The CDR3 nucleotides are TGCAGTGTCGTACCTAGCGGAAGGAGCTCCTACAATGAGCAGTTCTTC.

This clonotype was found a few times. The V and J genes are TRBV14 and TRBJ2-3, with 7 positions matching TRBD2. This CDR3 comprises 16 residues. Germline lookup yields CDR1 SGHDN and CDR2 FVKESK. J gave up 2 bases and V 4 bases, and 9 bases lay outside the gene matches. As DNA, the CDR3 is TGTGCCAGCAGCCTCACGGGACTACGCTCCACAGATACGCAGTATTTT. Its protein product is CASSLTGLRSTDTQYF.

The genes are TRBV12-3 or TRBV12-4 and TRBJ1-2, with no clear D. The V end was cut by 5 bases, the J end by 0 bases, with 13 bases between. The CDR3 totals 15 residues. The CDR3 spells CASSRYSAANYGYTF. DNA for the CDR3: TGTGCCAGCAGTCGATACAGCGCAGCTAACTATGGCTACACCTTC.